The clone carrying this TCR beta chain has at least ten counts. No antigen is known for it. This entry belongs to a study of CD8 T cells in ankylosing spondylitis. Using quantitative 5'-RACE with molecular barcodes, the authors made TCR beta libraries. TCRdb re-analysed the 5' RACE reads in MiXCR, keeping a single row per CDR3 protein. Among 350,000 or so distinct CDR3 sequences, around a tenth were seen once, and the ten largest hold about 10%. From germline, CDR1 is SGHDT and CDR2 YYEEEE. V was trimmed by 6 bases and J by 1 base, leaving 16 bases between them. The CDR3 has 15 amino acids. Study results and limitations: A TCR beta motif of under 10 highly homologous variants appeared characteristic of ankylosing spondylitis blood. Matched ankylosing spondylitis synovial fluid reportedly showed significant enrichment of disease-linked clones. CD8+ disease-linked clones were present at relatively low frequencies in blood.

The specimen sequenced was blood, either unsorted or a sorted T cell fraction (not recorded which). This chain connects TRBV5-6 to TRBJ2-5; D gene ambiguous. This receptor was obtained from a female donor with ankylosing spondylitis or in good health (not recorded which). Here the CDR3 DNA reads TGTGCCAGCAAGTCAGATTTCTTCAGCCAAGAGACCCAGTACTTC. It specifies CASKSDFFSQETQYF.